This T cell receptor beta chain was identified during a study of blood T cells in healthy people across ages. Then a second PCR, running roughly 7 to 11 cycles, was carried out with a sample-barcoded 5' primer and a J-beta primer mix. One entry per CDR3 protein results from TCRdb running MiXCR on the 5' RACE reads. The sample has a few hundred thousand distinct CDR3 sequences; about a quarter are singletons. In this sample, this clonotype turned up once. From germline, CDR1 is SGHAT and CDR2 FQNNGV. V was shortened by 3 bases and J by 4 bases, with 7 bases between the two germline ends. CDR3 length: 13 residues. These same records also appear under a second study, on T cells of mothers and their children. That publication notes: Study donors consisted of a few healthy Caucasian mothers and their six children. Using the M1S primer, the second PCR added sample barcodes along with 2-4 random nucleotides. There were over 9 million TCR beta CDR3 reads from each mother and several million from each child.

The sequence was obtained from a boy aged 2 to 10 in good health. The chain couples TRBV11-2 to TRBJ1-3; no clear D gene. The sequencing input was blood. The DNA for the CDR3 is TGTGCCAGCAGCTTTTCTGAAGGAAACACCATATATTTT. Its translation: CASSFSEGNTIYF.